This is a list of T cell receptor beta chains from one sample in a study of shared clonotypes between healthy human individuals. The protocol was immunoSEQ multiplex PCR, while the TCRdb copy is restricted to in-frame clones and leaves out a portion. The data contain over a million clones, around 97% of them singletons. Sequences were obtained from naive CD4+ T cells sorted from blood. All receptors come from a man aged 25 to 40 in good health. Each CDR3 is given with its conserved first and last residue. Fields, in order: clone size, D gene, J gene, V gene, CDR3 protein, CDR3 DNA. D genes are given only for firm matches. Clone size is given for some rows only: seen once, a few or many times, or a class if the clone is expanded.

.,.,TRBJ2-1,TRBV19,CASSIGRANEQFF,TGTGCCAGTAGTATTGGCAGGGCCAATGAGCAGTTCTTC
many,TRBD1,TRBJ1-1,TRBV9,CASSDRGDTEAFF,TGTGCCAGCAGCGACAGGGGGGACACTGAAGCTTTCTTT
.,.,TRBJ1-5,TRBV19,CASSATGYSNQPQHF,TGTGCCAGTAGTGCAACAGGGTATAGCAATCAGCCCCAGCATTTT
.,.,TRBJ1-5,TRBV19,CASSPDGGNQPQHF,TGTGCCAGTAGTCCAGACGGGGGGAATCAGCCCCAGCATTTT
.,TRBD1,TRBJ2-7,TRBV6-6,CASSLGQAISYEQYF,TGTGCCAGCAGTTTGGGACAGGCCATCTCCTACGAGCAGTACTTC
once,TRBD1,TRBJ2-6,TRBV2,CASSGGTGRSGANVLTF,TGTGCCAGCAGTGGCGGGACAGGGAGGTCTGGGGCCAACGTCCTGACTTTC
.,TRBD1,TRBJ2-3,TRBV14,CASSQLQGFADTQYF,TGTGCCAGCAGCCAATTACAGGGGTTTGCGGATACGCAGTATTTT
once,.,TRBJ2-5,TRBV12-5,CAGRDHTQYF,TGTGCTGGCCGGGACCACACCCAGTACTTC
.,.,TRBJ2-7,TRBV5-1,CASKDTWDTSYEQYF,TGCGCCAGCAAGGATACTTGGGACACCTCCTACGAGCAGTACTTC
.,TRBD1,TRBJ2-5,TRBV28,CASIKRRGRETQYF,TGTGCCAGCATAAAACGCAGGGGGCGGGAGACCCAGTACTTC
.,TRBD2,TRBJ2-1,TRBV5-8,CASSRPGLAGGHAEQFF,TGTGCCAGCAGCAGACCGGGACTAGCGGGAGGGCACGCTGAGCAGTTCTTC
once,.,TRBJ2-3,TRBV7-8,CASSQGRGGGRPGTDTQYF,TGTGCCAGCAGTCAAGGCAGAGGGGGGGGGAGGCCCGGCACAGATACGCAGTATTTT
.,.,TRBJ2-1,TRBV12-5,CASGRDSGSYNEQFF,TGTGCTAGTGGTCGGGACAGCGGGTCCTACAATGAGCAGTTCTTC
.,TRBD2,TRBJ2-1,TRBV5-4,CASSLEGGLAGRNEQFF,TGTGCCAGCAGCTTGGAGGGAGGGCTAGCGGGAAGAAACGAGCAGTTCTTC
once,.,TRBJ1-4,TRBV6-5,CASSSSGTTNEKLFF,.
.,.,TRBJ2-2,TRBV29-1,CSVLFGNTGELFF,TGCAGCGTCCTGTTCGGGAACACCGGGGAGCTGTTTTTT
.,.,TRBJ2-1,TRBV21-1,CASREGPQGPRGDEQFF,TGTGCCAGCAGGGAAGGGCCCCAGGGGCCACGGGGCGATGAGCAGTTCTTC
.,.,TRBJ1-1,TRBV19,CASSIDEPPWVTEAFF,TGTGCCAGTAGTATAGATGAGCCTCCATGGGTCACTGAAGCTTTCTTT
.,.,TRBJ1-5,TRBV10-2,CASSDWNQPQHF,TGCGCCAGCAGTGATTGGAATCAGCCCCAGCATTTT
.,TRBD1,TRBJ2-5,TRBV6-1,CASRDRGLQETQYF,TGTGCCAGCAGGGACAGGGGACTCCAAGAGACCCAGTACTTC
.,.,TRBJ1-1,TRBV5-5,CASSFTVEAFF,TGTGCCAGCAGCTTTACGGTTGAAGCTTTCTTT
.,.,TRBJ1-1,TRBV11-2,CASSLVRDGDEAFF,TGTGCCAGCAGCTTAGTGCGGGACGGGGATGAAGCTTTCTTT
.,TRBD1,TRBJ2-1,TRBV18,CASSPTGTGGIHEQFF,TGTGCCAGCTCACCGACCGGGACAGGGGGCATTCATGAGCAGTTCTTC
.,.,TRBJ1-5,TRBV19,CASSINAALALQPQHF,TGTGCCAGTAGTATAAACGCAGCCTTAGCCCTCCAGCCCCAGCATTTT